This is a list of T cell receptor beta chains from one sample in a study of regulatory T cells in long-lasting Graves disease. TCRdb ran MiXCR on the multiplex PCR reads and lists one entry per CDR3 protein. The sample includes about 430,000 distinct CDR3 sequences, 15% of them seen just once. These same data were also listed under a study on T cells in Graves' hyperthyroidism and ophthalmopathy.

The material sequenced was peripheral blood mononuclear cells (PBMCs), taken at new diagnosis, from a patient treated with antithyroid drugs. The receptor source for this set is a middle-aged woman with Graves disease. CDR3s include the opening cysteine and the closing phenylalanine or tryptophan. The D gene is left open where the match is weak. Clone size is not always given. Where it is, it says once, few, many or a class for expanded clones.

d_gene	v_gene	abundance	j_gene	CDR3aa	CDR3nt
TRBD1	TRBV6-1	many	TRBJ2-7	CATAPGQGAEQYF	TGTGCCACCGCCCCGGGACAGGGCGCCGAGCAGTACTTC
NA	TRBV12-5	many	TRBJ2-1	CASGWIPQGSSYNEQFF	TGTGCTAGTGGTTGGATACCCCAGGGGAGCTCCTACAATGAGCAGTTCTTC
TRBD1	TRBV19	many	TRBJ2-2	CASRPTGGSAGELFF	TGTGCCAGTAGACCAACAGGGGGCTCGGCCGGGGAGCTGTTTTTT
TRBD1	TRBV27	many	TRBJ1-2	CASSLGTGEDYGYTF	TGTGCCAGCAGTTTGGGTACAGGGGAGGACTATGGCTACACCTTC
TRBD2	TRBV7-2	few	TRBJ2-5	CASSLGGTMTETQYF	TGTGCCAGCAGCTTAGGCGGGACTATGACGGAGACCCAGTACTTC
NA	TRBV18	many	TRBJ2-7	CASSPRTEFAYEQYF	TGTGCCAGCTCACCACGGACAGAGTTTGCCTACGAGCAGTACTTC
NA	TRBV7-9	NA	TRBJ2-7	CASSETVDDLVEQYF	TGTGCCAGCAGCGAAACAGTGGACGACTTGGTCGAGCAGTACTTC
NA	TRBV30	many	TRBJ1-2	CAWSVTGPYGYTF	TGTGCCTGGAGTGTAACAGGTCCCTATGGCTACACCTTC
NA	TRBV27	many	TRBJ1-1	CASSSSGGGLVSEAFF	TGTGCCAGCAGTTCCTCCGGGGGGGGGCTTGTCTCTGAAGCTTTCTTT
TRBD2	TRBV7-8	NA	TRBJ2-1	CASSSGLAGPYSYNEQFF	TGTGCCAGCAGCTCGGGACTAGCGGGACCCTACTCCTACAATGAGCAGTTCTTC
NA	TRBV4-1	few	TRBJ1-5	CASSPVQQNNQPQHF	TGCGCCAGCAGCCCGGTACAACAGAACAATCAGCCCCAGCATTTT
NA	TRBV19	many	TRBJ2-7	CASSPNRDNYEQYF	TGTGCCAGTAGTCCGAACCGGGACAACTACGAGCAGTACTTC
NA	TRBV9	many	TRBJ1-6	CASSPHNRKQDNSPLHF	TGTGCCAGCAGCCCTCACAACAGGAAACAGGATAATTCACCCCTCCACTTT
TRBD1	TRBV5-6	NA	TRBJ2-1	CASSPYGGTGEYNEQFF	TGTGCCAGCAGCCCATATGGGGGGACAGGGGAATACAATGAGCAGTTCTTC
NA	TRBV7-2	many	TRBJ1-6	CASSPPLLVSPLHF	TGTGCCAGCAGCCCACCTTTGCTGGTTTCACCCCTCCACTTT
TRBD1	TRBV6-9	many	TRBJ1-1	CASSYSRGRGNRDTEAFF	TGTGCCAGCAGTTACTCCAGGGGGCGGGGGAATCGGGACACTGAAGCTTTCTTT
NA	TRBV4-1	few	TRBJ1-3	CASSQIMTASGNTIYF	TGCGCCAGCAGCCAAATAATGACAGCCTCTGGAAACACCATATATTTT
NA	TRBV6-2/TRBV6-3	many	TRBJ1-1	CASSSSARNTEAFF	TGTGCCAGCAGTTCATCAGCTCGAAACACTGAAGCTTTCTTT
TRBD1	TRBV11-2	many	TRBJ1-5	CASSVDRGNQPQHF	TGTGCCAGCAGCGTAGACAGGGGCAATCAGCCCCAGCATTTT
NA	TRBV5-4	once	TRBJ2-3	CASSPERASGGTQYF	TGTGCCAGCAGCCCGGAGCGTGCCTCCGGTGGTACGCAGTATTTT
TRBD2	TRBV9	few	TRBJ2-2	CASSVPLAGGPGELFF	TGTGCCAGCAGCGTCCCACTAGCGGGAGGGCCCGGGGAGCTGTTTTTT
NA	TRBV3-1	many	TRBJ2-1	CASSRQYTYNEQFF	TGTGCCAGCAGCCGACAGTACACCTACAATGAGCAGTTCTTC
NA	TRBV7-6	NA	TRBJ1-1	CASSLSGRANTEAFF	TGTGCCAGCAGCTTATCAGGGAGGGCGAACACTGAAGCTTTCTTT
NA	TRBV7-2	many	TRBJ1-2	CASSSYMNYGYTF	TGTGCCAGCAGCTCATATATGAACTATGGCTACACCTTC
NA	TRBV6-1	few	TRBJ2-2	CASTLRRTTTGELFF	TGTGCCAGCACATTAAGACGGACGACCACCGGGGAGCTGTTTTTT
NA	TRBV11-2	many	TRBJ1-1	CASSLSSMQENTEAFF	TGTGCCAGCAGCTTGAGCTCGATGCAGGAGAACACTGAAGCTTTCTTT
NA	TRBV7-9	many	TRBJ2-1	CASREGGASYNEQFF	TGTGCCAGCAGGGAAGGGGGAGCGAGTTACAATGAGCAGTTCTTC
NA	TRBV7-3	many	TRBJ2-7	CASSQKAGTEQYF	TGTGCCAGCAGCCAAAAGGCAGGGACCGAGCAGTACTTC
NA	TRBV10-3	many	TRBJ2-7	CAITQGPPYEQYF	TGTGCCATCACCCAGGGGCCTCCCTACGAGCAGTACTTC
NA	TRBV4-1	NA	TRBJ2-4	CASSQLGGTKNIQYF	TGCGCCAGCAGCCAGTTGGGGGGAACCAAAAACATTCAGTACTTC
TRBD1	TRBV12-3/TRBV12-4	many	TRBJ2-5	CASSLNNRGWETQYF	TGTGCCAGCAGTTTAAACAACAGGGGATGGGAGACCCAGTACTTC
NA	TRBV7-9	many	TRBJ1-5	CASSGWVNQPQHF	TGTGCCAGCAGCGGGTGGGTTAATCAGCCCCAGCATTTT
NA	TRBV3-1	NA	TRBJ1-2	CASSQDSVANYGYTF	TGTGCCAGCAGCCAAGATTCAGTAGCTAACTATGGCTACACCTTC
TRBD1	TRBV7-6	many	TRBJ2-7	CASSPGQGNPEQYF	TGTGCCAGCAGCCCGGGACAGGGGAATCCCGAGCAGTACTTC
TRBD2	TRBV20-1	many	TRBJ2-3	CSATSGSSLVHTDTQYF	TGCAGTGCAACTAGCGGGAGTAGCTTGGTCCACACAGATACGCAGTATTTT
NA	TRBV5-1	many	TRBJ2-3	CASSREGTDTQYF	TGCGCCAGCAGCCGGGAAGGCACAGATACGCAGTATTTT
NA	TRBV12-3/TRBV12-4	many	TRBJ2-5	CASSLAEMSTDQETQYF	TGTGCCAGCAGTTTAGCGGAGATGAGCACAGACCAAGAGACCCAGTACTTC
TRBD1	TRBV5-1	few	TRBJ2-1	CASSLGQGARSNEQFF	TGCGCCAGCAGCTTGGGTCAGGGGGCGCGTTCTAATGAGCAGTTCTTC
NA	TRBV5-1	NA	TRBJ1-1	CASSLEQYTEALF	TGCGCCAGCAGCTTGGAACAATACACTGAAGCTCTCTTT
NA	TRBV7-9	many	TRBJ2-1	CASSPRTEGYNEQFF	TGTGCCAGCAGCCCGCGGACAGAGGGGTACAATGAGCAGTTCTTC
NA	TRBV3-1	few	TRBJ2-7	CASSQAEGLLTYEQYF	TGTGCCAGCAGCCAAGCGGAGGGGCTTTTAACCTACGAGCAGTACTTC
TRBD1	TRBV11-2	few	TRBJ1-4	CASSQATPRDSNEKLFF	TGTGCCAGCAGCCAAGCGACACCCCGGGACAGTAATGAAAAACTGTTTTTT
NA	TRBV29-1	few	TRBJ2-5	CSIASGARSQETQYF	TGCAGCATTGCGAGTGGCGCGCGGAGCCAAGAGACCCAGTACTTC
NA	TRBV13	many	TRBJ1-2	CASSLTQGHGYTF	TGTGCCAGCAGCTTAACCCAGGGGCATGGCTACACCTTC
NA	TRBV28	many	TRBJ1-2	CAIDRRANYGYTF	TGTGCCATTGACCGAAGGGCTAACTATGGCTACACCTTC